This TCR beta chain was observed in a study of PD-1 blockade in classical Hodgkin lymphoma. The CDR3 runs to 14 residues. J was trimmed by 5 bases and V by 3 bases; bases with no gene match: 5. Germline assignment: CDR1 LNHDA and CDR2 SQIVND (reference sequence). Profiling relied on immunoSEQ multiplex PCR, and the TCRdb table lists in-frame clones only, not all of them. Of nearly 60,000 clones in the sample, 80% to 95% were seen once. Each patient experienced a relapse that followed autologous stem cell transplantation, and brentuximab vedotin exposure varied. This clone qualifies as large. The antigen is undetermined. Findings and limits, study-wide: TCR diversity rose significantly by C4D1 in CD4+ but not CD8+ cells.

V is TRBV19 and J is TRBJ1-1; 8 nucleotides agree with TRBD1. This sequence originates from a human donor with classical Hodgkin lymphoma. The source material was peripheral blood mononuclear cells (PBMCs), sampled before the second cycle of nivolumab. The DNA for the CDR3 is TGTGCCAGTAGTATCGGACAGGGTGGGACTGAAGCTTTCTTT. Translation gives CASSIGQGGTEAFF.